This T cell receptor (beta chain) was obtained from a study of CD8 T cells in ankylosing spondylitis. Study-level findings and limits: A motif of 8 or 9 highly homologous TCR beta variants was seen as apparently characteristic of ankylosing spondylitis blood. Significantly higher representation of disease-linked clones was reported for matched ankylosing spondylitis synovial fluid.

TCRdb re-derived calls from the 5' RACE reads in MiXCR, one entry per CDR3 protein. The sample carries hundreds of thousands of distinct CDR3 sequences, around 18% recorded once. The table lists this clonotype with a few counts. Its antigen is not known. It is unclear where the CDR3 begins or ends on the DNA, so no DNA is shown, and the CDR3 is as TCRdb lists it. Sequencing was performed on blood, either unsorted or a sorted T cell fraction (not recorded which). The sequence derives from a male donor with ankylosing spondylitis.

This chain's CDR3 is CASSKGVALGRAPGSCFF. The rearrangement links TRBV21-1 to TRBJ2-2; TRBD2, the D gene given by the table, was not confirmed from the DNA. TRBV21-1 is noted as a pseudogene. The CDR3 extends over 18 residues, inclusive of both ends.